Below are 20 T cell receptor beta chains sequenced from a single sample in a study of control samples from healthy donors and cancer patients. Produced via immunoSEQ multiplex PCR; TCRdb's table is partial and in-frame only. Here the sample spans 350,000 to 450,000 clones, 80% to 95% being singletons. The sequencing sample was made of PBMCs. The receptors were gathered from a man aged 35-49 years with head and neck cancer.

This clone appeared a few times. The chain is built from TRBV28 and TRBJ1-6; no clear D gene. This CDR3 is 14 amino acids long. With 3 bases removed from V and 7 bases from J, the gap between germline ends came to 10 bases. Per germline, CDR1 MDHEN and CDR2 SYDVKM. The DNA of the CDR3 is TGTGCCAGCAGTTTTAACGGGCGGAATTCACCCCTCCACTTT. This sequence encodes CASSFNGRNSPLHF.

This clone was counted a few times. The chain uses TRBV28 and TRBJ1-6; unclear D gene. The length of the CDR3 is 13 residues. V lost 5 bases, J lost 5 bases, and 7 bases lay in between. Looked up from germline, CDR1 is MDHEN and CDR2 is SYDVKM. The CDR3 nucleotides are TGTGCCAGCAGTCCGGGCCATAATTCACCCCTCCACTTT. Its protein product is CASSPGHNSPLHF.

This chain joins TRBV28 and TRBJ1-2; D might be TRBD1 (6 bases). CDR1 is MDHEN, CDR2 SYDVKM, per germline. The ends were cut back, 10 bases at V and 2 bases at J, with 14 bases in the middle. The CDR3 has 13 residues. DNA for the CDR3: TGTGCCATCGAGGAGGGGGTAAACTATGGCTACACCTTC. Amino acids: CAIEEGVNYGYTF.

The rearrangement links TRBV4-1 to TRBJ2-7; 7 positions match TRBD1. Germline CDR1 MGHRA, CDR2 YSYEKL. The trim removed 4 bases at V and 1 base at J, leaving 4 bases unmatched. The CDR3 spans 14 residues. CDR3 DNA: TGCGCCAGCAGCCCCCGACAGGGATCCTACGAGCAGTACTTC. Translation gives CASSPRQGSYEQYF.

CDR3 in amino acids: CASSPLLNSNQPQHF. The CDR3 DNA reads as TGTGCCAGTAGCCCCCTACTTAATAGCAATCAGCCCCAGCATTTT. J is TRBJ1-5 and V is TRBV19, with D hard to call. V was cut by 6 bases and J by 0 bases, with 12 bases left in between. The CDR3 length is 15 residues. In germline, CDR1 is LNHDA, CDR2 SQIVND (reference sequence). Complete variable domain (other parts from reference TRBV19 and TRBJ1-5): DGGITQSPKYLFRKEGQNVTLSCEQNLNHDAMYWYRQDPGQGLRLIYYSQIVNDFQKGDIAEGYSVSREKKESFPLTVTSAQKNPTAFYLCASSPLLNSNQPQHFGDGTRLSIL.

The chain joins TRBV12-3 or TRBV12-4 to TRBJ2-2, with unresolved D. CDR3 length equals 13 residues. V dropped 9 bases and J dropped 4 bases, with 12 bases sitting between them. The CDR3 coding sequence is TGTGCCAGTTTCCAAAGTACCACCGGGGAGCTGTTTTTT. It specifies CASFQSTTGELFF.

V and J are TRBV7-2 and TRBJ2-7; perhaps TRBD1 as D (6 bases). The CDR3 has 11 amino acids. V lost 4 bases, J lost 9 bases, and 10 bases lay in between. CDR1 SGHTA and CDR2 FQGNSA come from the germline V gene. The DNA for the CDR3 is TGTGCCAGCAGCTACTCGACAGGGCAGTACTTC. Translated, it gives CASSYSTGQYF.

The chain uses TRBV7-8 and TRBJ2-2, with D unclear. CDR3 length equals 18 residues. CDR1 and CDR2 (germline): SGHVS, FQNEAQ. The V and J ends lost 5 bases and 4 bases respectively, with 23 bases between them. The CDR3 spells CASSPAVARPPGTGELFF. CDR3 DNA sequence: TGTGCCAGCAGCCCAGCAGTCGCCCGGCCACCGGGCACCGGGGAGCTGTTTTTT.

V and J are TRBV11-2 and TRBJ2-3, with 8 bases identical to TRBD2. From germline, CDR1 is SGHAT and CDR2 FQNNGV. Trimming took 1 base from V and 0 from J; bases not matched to a gene: 9. The CDR3 is made up of 18 amino acids. CDR3 loop: CASSLGLAGGASTDTQYF. The CDR3 region has the DNA TGTGCCAGCAGCTTAGGGCTAGCGGGCGGAGCTAGCACAGATACGCAGTATTTT.

V usage is TRBV20-1 and J usage is TRBJ1-6; 9 positions agree with TRBD1. V was pared by 3 bases and J by 7 bases, with 4 bases of the junction left unmatched. Germline CDR1 is DFQATT and CDR2 is SNEGSKA (reference sequence). There are 14 residues in the CDR3. CDR3 loop: CSASPTGGNSPLHF. The CDR3 DNA follows: TGCAGTGCTAGTCCGACAGGGGGGAATTCACCCCTCCACTTT.

Points on this clone: Other DNA sequences from this sample encode an identical CDR3 as well. V and J are TRBV19 and TRBJ2-6; D ambiguous. V was clipped by 7 bases and J by 0 bases, with 4 bases between them. Germline lookup yields CDR1 LNHDA and CDR2 SQIVND (reference sequence). This CDR3 is built from 13 residues. CDR3 sequence (DNA): TGTGCCAGTACCTTCTCTGGGGCCAACGTCCTGACTTTC. Amino acids: CASTFSGANVLTF.

This chain joins TRBV3-1 (or the pseudogene TRBV3-2) and TRBJ2-2; TRBD1 matches 7 bases. This CDR3 has 14 amino acids. Germline values: CDR1 LGHDT, CDR2 YNNKEL (reference sequence). V lost 4 bases and J lost 4; bases outside the gene matches: 3. This CDR3 reads CASSRQGSTGELFF. The CDR3, as DNA: TGTGCCAGCAGCCGACAGGGTTCCACCGGGGAGCTGTTTTTT.

The chain employs TRBV27 and TRBJ1-1; perhaps TRBD1 as D (5 bases). The germline gives CDR1 MNHEY, CDR2 SMNVEV (reference sequence). CDR3 length equals 13 residues. Deletions cut 6 bases from V and 3 bases from J, with 11 bases between. The CDR3 DNA reads TGTGCCAGCAGCCCCAGGGAGGACACTGAAGCTTTCTTT. It yields the protein CASSPREDTEAFF.

The rearrangement uses TRBV19 and TRBJ1-4; 8 nucleotides match TRBD1. The CDR3 contains 14 residues. CDR1 and CDR2 from the germline V gene are LNHDA and SQIVND (reference sequence). After removal of 5 bases from V and 5 bases from J, the junction contained 4 bases not matched to a gene. The DNA for the CDR3 is TGTGCCAGTAGTTATCGGACAGGGAATGAAAAACTGTTTTTT. Translated, it gives CASSYRTGNEKLFF. Full variable domain (missing parts from reference TRBV19 and TRBJ1-4): DGGITQSPKYLFRKEGQNVTLSCEQNLNHDAMYWYRQDPGQGLRLIYYSQIVNDFQKGDIAEGYSVSREKKESFPLTVTSAQKNPTAFYLCASSYRTGNEKLFFGSGTQLSVL.

The chain is built from TRBV19 and TRBJ2-2; D uncertain. The CDR3 is made up of 13 amino acids. Germline values: CDR1 LNHDA, CDR2 SQIVND (reference sequence). Trimming shortened V by 7 bases and J by 4 bases, and 10 bases separated the two germline ends. The CDR3 spells CASNTRRTGELFF. In DNA form, the CDR3 reads TGTGCCAGTAACACCCGGCGCACCGGGGAGCTGTTTTTT.

The rearrangement uses TRBV7-8 and TRBJ1-4; 11 bases line up with TRBD1. This CDR3 has 14 residues. V trimming: 3 bases; J trimming: 6 bases; junction bases outside the gene matches: 0. CDR1 SGHVS and CDR2 FQNEAQ come from the germline V gene. The CDR3 DNA reads TGTGCCAGCAGCTTGGGACAGGGGGATGAAAAACTGTTTTTT. Translating gives CASSLGQGDEKLFF.

This sequence joins TRBV10-3 and TRBJ1-2, with 9 bases identical to TRBD1. With 3 bases clipped from V and 4 bases from J, the junction kept 6 bases outside the gene matches. The CDR3 runs to 15 residues. Germline values: CDR1 ENHRY, CDR2 SYGVKD. In DNA, the CDR3 is TGTGCCATCAGTGAAGACGGGACAGGGACCTATGGCTACACCTTC. Its translation: CAISEDGTGTYGYTF.

The chain has TRBV10-3 and TRBJ2-1; unclear D gene. The CDR3 is 14 amino acids. Germline V gene data show CDR1 as ENHRY and CDR2 as SYGVKD. The V end lost 2 bases, the J end lost 5 bases, and 10 bases lay between the germline ends. For the CDR3, the DNA is TGTGCCATCAGTGAGACCGCTGGGGACAATGAGCAGTTCTTC. Protein sequence: CAISETAGDNEQFF.

CDR3 bases: TGCGCCAGCAGCCAAGAAGGGGTCAGGGTGGGGAACACCGGGGAGCTGTTTTTT. It codes for CASSQEGVRVGNTGELFF. The V and J genes are TRBV4-1 and TRBJ2-2; possibly TRBD1 for D (5 bases). Germline CDR1 MGHRA, CDR2 YSYEKL. Trimming stripped 0 bases from V and 1 base from J, with 15 bases between. The CDR3 runs to 18 residues.

The J gene is TRBJ2-7, the V gene TRBV27; D possibly uses TRBD1 or TRBD2 (5 bases each). CDR3 length: 15 amino acids. From germline, CDR1 is MNHEY and CDR2 SMNVEV (reference sequence). With 0 bases removed from V and 6 bases from J, the gap between germline ends came to 15 bases. This CDR3 reads CASSLSRTGQGEQYF. The CDR3 DNA sequence: TGTGCCAGCAGTTTATCCCGGACGGGGCAGGGCGAGCAGTACTTC.